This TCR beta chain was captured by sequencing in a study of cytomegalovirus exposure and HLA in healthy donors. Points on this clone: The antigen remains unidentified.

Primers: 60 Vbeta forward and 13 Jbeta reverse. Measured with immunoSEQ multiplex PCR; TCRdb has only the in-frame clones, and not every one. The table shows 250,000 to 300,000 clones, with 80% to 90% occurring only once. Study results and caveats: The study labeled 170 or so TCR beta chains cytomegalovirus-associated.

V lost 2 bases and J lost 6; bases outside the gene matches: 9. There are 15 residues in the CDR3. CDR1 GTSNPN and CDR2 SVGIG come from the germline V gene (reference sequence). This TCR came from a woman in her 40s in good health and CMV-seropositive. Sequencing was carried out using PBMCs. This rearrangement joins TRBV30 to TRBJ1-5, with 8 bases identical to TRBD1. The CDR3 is CAWSIGTGPGQPQHF. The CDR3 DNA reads TGTGCCTGGAGTATTGGGACAGGTCCAGGTCAGCCCCAGCATTTT.